These 18 T cell receptor beta chains were sequenced from one sample in a study of vaccination and CD4 T cells after COVID-19. Oncomine TCR Beta short-read sequencing was applied to DNA from cultured CD4+ T cells. TCRdb re-called the PCR reads with MiXCR, one entry per CDR3 protein. The sample has 20,000 to 25,000 distinct CDR3 sequences, 35% to 45% seen once. Time point described: late sampling 161 to 241 days after vaccination in a few convalescent patients. Treatment: roughly 11-day PBMC culture with coronavirus spike peptide pools or control peptides (ViraFEST assay). Their antigens remain unidentified. The sequencing used CD4+ T cells from blood, cultured in vitro, collected about 7 months after SARS-CoV-2 vaccination. Receptors were obtained from a human donor who had recovered from COVID-19.

With regard to this clonotype: This sequence may be a read error, since a much larger clone differs from it by one base. The V gene is TRBV7-3, the J gene TRBJ1-5; 9 bases align to TRBD1. Germline V gene lookup returns CDR1 SGHTA and CDR2 FQGTGA. There are 17 residues in the CDR3. DNA for the CDR3: TGTGCCAGCAGCTTAGCACAGGGGGCAAGGGGCAATCGGCCCCAGCATTTT. It is translated as CASSLAQGARGNRPQHF. The variable domain in full, completed from reference TRBV7-3 and TRBJ1-5, reads GAGVSQTPSNKVTEKGKYVELRCDPISGHTALYWYRQSLGQGPEFLIYFQGTGAADDSGLPNDRFFAVRPEGSVSTLKIQRTERGDSAVYLCASSLAQGARGNRPQHFGDGTRLSIL.

The table lists this clonotype with a count of one. In DNA form, the CDR3 reads TGTGCCAGCAGCAAAAAGGGGAGCAACACTGAAGCTTTCTTT. Protein product: CASSKKGSNTEAFF. The chain recombines TRBV21-1 with TRBJ1-1; no DNA check was done on the table's D call, TRBD1. TRBV21-1 counts as a pseudogene. The CDR3 covers 14 residues.

This clonotype appeared a few times. The chain links TRBV10-1 to TRBJ2-5; D perhaps matches TRBD2 (6 bases). The CDR3 sequence is 14 residues long. Germline loops: CDR1 WNHNN, CDR2 SYGVQD (reference sequence). V was trimmed by 0 bases and J by 4 bases, leaving 9 bases between them. CDR3 in DNA: TGCGCCAGCAGTGAGTCAGGAGGGACAGAGACCCAGTACTTC. Translating gives CASSESGGTETQYF.

This clonotype has a handful of counts. This rearrangement joins TRBV7-9 to TRBJ2-7; D possibly matches TRBD1 or TRBD2 (5 bases each). CDR1 and CDR2 from the germline V gene are SEHNR and FQNEAQ (reference sequence). Trimming took off 5 bases at V and 0 bases at J, with 11 bases between the two ends. CDR3 length: 14 residues. The CDR3 loop is CASSTAGTSYEQYF. In DNA, the CDR3 is TGTGCCAGCAGCACCGCCGGGACCTCCTACGAGCAGTACTTC.

By share, this clonotype counts as medium-sized. No DNA is shown, since the ends of the CDR3 on it are uncertain; the CDR3 is the one TCRdb lists. The chain employs TRBV7-5 and TRBJ2-5. TRBV7-5 is a recognized pseudogene. The CDR3 is 19 amino acids long, termini counted. The CDR3 reads CISVPEAPTPRGTEETQYF.

The gene calls are TRBV7-8 and TRBJ1-5, with TRBD1 as a possible D gene (5 bases). The length of the CDR3 is 15 residues. CDR1 is SGHVS and CDR2 is FQNEAQ in the germline V gene. V gave up 0 bases and J gave up 6 bases, with 12 bases separating them. CDR3 residues: CASSLAGQVSQPQHF. The CDR3 DNA reads TGTGCCAGCAGCTTAGCGGGGCAGGTGAGTCAGCCCCAGCATTTT.

The V and J genes are TRBV11-2 and TRBJ2-7; 13 bases map to TRBD2. From germline, CDR1 is SGHAT and CDR2 FQNNGV. Trimming at V came to 4 bases and at J to 4 bases, leaving 1 base not matched to a gene. The CDR3 is 14 residues long. The CDR3 here is CASSWTSGSYEQYF. The CDR3 nucleotides read TGTGCCAGCAGCTGGACTAGCGGGAGTTACGAGCAGTACTTC.

This chain links TRBV6-1 with TRBJ2-1; possibly TRBD1 for D (5 bases). The V gene lost 6 bases and the J gene lost 3 bases, with 9 bases spanning the gap. This CDR3 comprises 13 residues. Germline lookup yields CDR1 MNHNS and CDR2 SASEGT. CDR3 sequence: CASSRTGYNEQFF. CDR3 DNA: TGTGCCAGCAGCCGAACAGGCTACAATGAGCAGTTCTTC.

CDR3 sequence (DNA): TGTGCCAGCAGTACCTACAGAGTGAACACTGAAGCTTTCTTT. The encoded protein is CASSTYRVNTEAFF. V and J are TRBV7-9 and TRBJ1-1; D uncertain. V dropped 6 bases and J dropped 0 bases, with 11 bases sitting between them. In germline, CDR1 is SEHNR, CDR2 FQNEAQ (reference sequence). The CDR3 length is 14 residues.

The chain uses TRBV6-1 and TRBJ1-6, with TRBD1 as a possible D gene (5 bases). Germline V lookup: CDR1 MNHNS, CDR2 SASEGT. This CDR3 spans 16 amino acids. V lost 1 base, J lost 10 bases, and 17 bases lay in between. The CDR3 sequence is CASSEGSRVVASPLHF. The CDR3 bases are TGTGCCAGCAGTGAAGGCTCCAGGGTAGTTGCGTCACCCCTCCACTTT.

The DNA for the CDR3 is TGTGCCAGCAGCTTAGTCAGAGATGAGCAGTTCTTC. It translates to CASSLVRDEQFF. The chain joins TRBV11-2 to TRBJ2-1, with D unclear. In germline, CDR1 is SGHAT, CDR2 FQNNGV. Trimming shortened V by 1 base and J by 8 bases, and 6 bases separated the two germline ends. CDR3 size: 12 residues.

The chain carries TRBV10-3 and TRBJ2-5, with TRBD2 matching over 15 bases. The CDR3 is made up of 18 amino acids. V gave up 3 bases and J gave up 1 base; unmatched junction bases: 6. From germline, CDR1 is ENHRY and CDR2 SYGVKD. The CDR3 is CAISDPGLAGGPQETQYF. CDR3 nucleotide sequence: TGTGCCATCAGTGACCCGGGACTAGCGGGGGGCCCCCAAGAGACCCAGTACTTC.

This clonotype was seen only a few times. This chain joins TRBV7-6 and TRBJ2-2; the D gene is possibly TRBD2 (5 bases). This CDR3 comprises 16 residues. The germline gives CDR1 SGHVS, CDR2 FNYEAQ. V lost 5 bases and J 5 bases, leaving 18 bases between the germline ends. The CDR3 is CASSNVFAGGTGELFF. The CDR3 nucleotides read TGTGCCAGCAGCAACGTATTTGCGGGTGGGACCGGGGAGCTGTTTTTT.

The table lists this clonotype with a few counts. The chain employs TRBV6-5 and TRBJ1-1; TRBD1 agrees at 8 bases. Germline CDR1 is MNHEY and CDR2 is SVGAGI. Trimming at V came to 2 bases and at J to 7 bases, leaving 9 bases not matched to a gene. The CDR3 totals 15 residues. The CDR3 bases are TGTGCCAGCAGTTACCCTCGACAGGGGACAGATGAAGCTTTCTTT. It is translated as CASSYPRQGTDEAFF.

This clonotype showed up just a few times. The chain joins TRBV6-2 or TRBV6-3 to TRBJ2-1; no clear D. The CDR3 is 13 residues long. Per the germline V gene, CDR1 is MNHEY and CDR2 is SVGEGT. Deletions cut 6 bases from V and 4 bases from J, with 10 bases between. CDR3 nucleotide sequence: TGTGCCAGCAGGGTTTACGTGTACAATGAGCAGTTCTTC. Translation: CASRVYVYNEQFF.

This clonotype was seen a few times. The V and J genes are TRBV7-3 and TRBJ2-1; D remains ambiguous. Trimming took off 4 bases at V and 0 bases at J, with 13 bases between the two ends. The germline CDR1 and CDR2 sequences are SGHTA and FQGTGA. The CDR3 extends over 16 amino acids. CDR3 sequence (DNA): TGTGCCAGCAGCTCACAAACTATGAGCTCCTACAATGAGCAGTTCTTC. This sequence encodes CASSSQTMSSYNEQFF.

This clonotype was seen only a few times. The V call is TRBV20-1, the J call TRBJ2-7, with D perhaps assigned TRBD1 or TRBD2 (5 bases each). The CDR3 runs to 14 residues. Germline V CDR1 and CDR2: DFQATT, SNEGSKA (reference sequence). Between the trimmed V and J ends, which lost 6 bases and 2 bases, there was a span of 17 bases. This CDR3 is CSAMKRDHPYEQYF. The DNA of the CDR3 is TGCAGTGCAATGAAAAGGGACCATCCCTACGAGCAGTACTTC.

This chain connects TRBV6-5 to TRBJ2-3; 10 bases align to TRBD2. CDR1 is MNHEY, CDR2 SVGAGI, per germline. Germline trimming cut 6 bases from V and 5 bases from J; bases unmatched to any gene: 11. CDR3 size: 16 residues. Written as DNA, the CDR3 is TGTGCCAGCAGATACCAGCGGGAGGGAATTCGAGATACGCAGTATTTT. Amino acids: CASRYQREGIRDTQYF.